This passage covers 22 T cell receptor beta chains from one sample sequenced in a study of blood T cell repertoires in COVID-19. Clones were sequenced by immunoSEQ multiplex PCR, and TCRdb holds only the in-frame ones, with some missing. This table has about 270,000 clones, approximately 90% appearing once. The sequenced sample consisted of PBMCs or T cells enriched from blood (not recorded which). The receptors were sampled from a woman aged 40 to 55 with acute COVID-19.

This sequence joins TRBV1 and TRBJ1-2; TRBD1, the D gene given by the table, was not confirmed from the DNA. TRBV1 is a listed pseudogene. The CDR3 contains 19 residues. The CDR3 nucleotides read TGCACCAGCAGCCAGTCCTGCATGACAGGGTGGCGGCTAGGCTATGGCTACACCTTC. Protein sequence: CTSSQSCMTGWRLGYGYTF.

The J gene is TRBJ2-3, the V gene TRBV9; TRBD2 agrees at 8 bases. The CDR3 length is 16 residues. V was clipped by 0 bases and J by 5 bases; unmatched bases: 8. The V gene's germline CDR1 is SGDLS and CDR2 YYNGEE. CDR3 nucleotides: TGTGCCAGCAGCGTAGACGGTAGCGGGGCTGGAGATACGCAGTATTTT. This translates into CASSVDGSGAGDTQYF. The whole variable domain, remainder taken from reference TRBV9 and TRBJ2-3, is DSGVTQTPKHLITATGQRVTLRCSPRSGDLSVYWYQQSLDQGLQFLIQYYNGEERAKGNILERFSAQQFPDLHSELNLSSLELGDSALYFCASSVDGSGAGDTQYFGPGTRLTVL.

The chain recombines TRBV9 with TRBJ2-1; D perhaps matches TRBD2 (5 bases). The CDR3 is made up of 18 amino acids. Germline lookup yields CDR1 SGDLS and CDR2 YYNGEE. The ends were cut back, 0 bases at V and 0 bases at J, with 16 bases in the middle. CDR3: CASSVGHGAVSSYNEQFF. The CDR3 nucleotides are TGTGCCAGCAGCGTAGGACACGGAGCGGTAAGCTCCTACAATGAGCAGTTCTTC.

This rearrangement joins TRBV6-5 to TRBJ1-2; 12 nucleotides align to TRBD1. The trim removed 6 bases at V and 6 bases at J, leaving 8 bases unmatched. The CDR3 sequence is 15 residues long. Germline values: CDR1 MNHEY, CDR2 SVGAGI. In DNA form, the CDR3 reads TGTGCCAGCAGCGCTACCGGGACAGGGGGCCATGGCTACACCTTC. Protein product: CASSATGTGGHGYTF.

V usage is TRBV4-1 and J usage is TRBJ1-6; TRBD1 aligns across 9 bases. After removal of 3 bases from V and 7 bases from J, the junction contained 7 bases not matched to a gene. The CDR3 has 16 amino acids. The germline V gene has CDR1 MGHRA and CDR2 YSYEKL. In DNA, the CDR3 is TGCGCCAGCAGCCATCCCGGACAGGGGAGCAATTCACCCCTCCACTTT. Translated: CASSHPGQGSNSPLHF.

Here the CDR3 reads CATSTAGGSSYNEQFF. The DNA for the CDR3 is TGTGCCACCAGTACAGCGGGAGGGAGCTCCTACAATGAGCAGTTCTTC. The chain joins TRBV24-1 to TRBJ2-1, with 10 nucleotides matching TRBD2. Germline CDR1 and CDR2: KGHDR and SFDVKD. The ends lost 6 bases at V and 0 bases at J; junction bases unmatched: 4. CDR3 length: 16 residues.

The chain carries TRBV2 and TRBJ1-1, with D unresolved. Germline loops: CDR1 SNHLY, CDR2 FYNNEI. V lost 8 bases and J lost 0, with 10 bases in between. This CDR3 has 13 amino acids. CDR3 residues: CASGAEVNTEAFF. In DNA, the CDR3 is TGTGCCAGCGGAGCCGAGGTGAACACTGAAGCTTTCTTT.

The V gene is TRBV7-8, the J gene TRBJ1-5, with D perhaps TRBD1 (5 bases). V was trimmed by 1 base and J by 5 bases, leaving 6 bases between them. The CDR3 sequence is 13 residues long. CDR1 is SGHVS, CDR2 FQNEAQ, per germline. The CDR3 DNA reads TGTGCCAGCAGCTTAGGGGGCTATCAGCCCCAGCATTTT. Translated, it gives CASSLGGYQPQHF.

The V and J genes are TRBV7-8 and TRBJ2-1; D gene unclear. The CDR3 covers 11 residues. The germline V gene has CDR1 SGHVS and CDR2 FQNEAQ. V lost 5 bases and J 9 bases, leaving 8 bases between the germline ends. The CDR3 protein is CASSPNVEQFF. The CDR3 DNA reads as TGTGCCAGCAGCCCCAATGTTGAGCAGTTCTTC. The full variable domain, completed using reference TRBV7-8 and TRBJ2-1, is GAGVSQSPRYKVAKRGQDVALRCDPISGHVSLFWYQQALGQGPEFLTYFQNEAQLDKSGLPSDRFFAERPEGSVSTLKIQRTQQEDSAVYLCASSPNVEQFFGPGTRLTVL.

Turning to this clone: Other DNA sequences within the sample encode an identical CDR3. The CDR3 protein is CASSYSAGSNQPQHF. The DNA of the CDR3 is TGTGCCAGCAGTTACTCGGCAGGGAGCAATCAGCCCCAGCATTTT. The V gene is TRBV6-5, the J gene TRBJ1-5, with a possible D match to TRBD1 (5 bases). V dropped 0 bases and J dropped 1 base, with 7 bases sitting between them. The CDR3 consists of 15 residues. The germline gives CDR1 MNHEY, CDR2 SVGAGI.

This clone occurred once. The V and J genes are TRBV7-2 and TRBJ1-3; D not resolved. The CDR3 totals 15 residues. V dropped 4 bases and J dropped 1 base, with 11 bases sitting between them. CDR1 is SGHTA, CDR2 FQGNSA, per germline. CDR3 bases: TGTGCCAGCAGCTCTCCCACTAGATCTGGAAACACCATATATTTT. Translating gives CASSSPTRSGNTIYF.

CDR3 loop: CASRAQGSSYNSPLHF. In DNA form, the CDR3 reads TGTGCCAGCAGAGCACAGGGGAGCTCCTATAATTCACCCCTCCACTTT. The chain employs TRBV25-1 and TRBJ1-6; 7 bases line up with TRBD1. V lost 6 bases, J lost 0 bases, and 5 bases stayed unmatched. The V gene's germline CDR1 is MGHDK and CDR2 SYGVNS. CDR3 size: 16 residues.

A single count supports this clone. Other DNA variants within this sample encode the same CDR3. Written as DNA, the CDR3 is TGTGCCAGCCGGGGTGGTACTGAAGCTTTCTTT. This sequence encodes CASRGGTEAFF. The chain joins TRBV3-1 (or the pseudogene TRBV3-2) to TRBJ1-1; D is uncertain. The CDR3 runs 11 residues. Germline CDR1 reads LGHDT; CDR2 reads YNNKEL (reference sequence). Trimming took off 8 bases at V and 5 bases at J, with 9 bases between the two ends.

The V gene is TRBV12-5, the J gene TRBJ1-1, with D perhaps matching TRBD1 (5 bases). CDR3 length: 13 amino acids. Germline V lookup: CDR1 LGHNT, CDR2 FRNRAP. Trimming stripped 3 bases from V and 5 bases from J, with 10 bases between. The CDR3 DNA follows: TGTGCTAGTGGTTTTTCCGGGGGGACTGAAGCTTTCTTT. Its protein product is CASGFSGGTEAFF.

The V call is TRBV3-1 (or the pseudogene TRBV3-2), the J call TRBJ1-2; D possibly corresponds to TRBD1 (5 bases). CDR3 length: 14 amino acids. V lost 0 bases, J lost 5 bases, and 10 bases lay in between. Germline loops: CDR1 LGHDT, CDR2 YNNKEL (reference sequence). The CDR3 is CASSQETGSYGYTF. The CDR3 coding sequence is TGTGCCAGCAGCCAAGAAACAGGATCTTATGGCTACACCTTC.

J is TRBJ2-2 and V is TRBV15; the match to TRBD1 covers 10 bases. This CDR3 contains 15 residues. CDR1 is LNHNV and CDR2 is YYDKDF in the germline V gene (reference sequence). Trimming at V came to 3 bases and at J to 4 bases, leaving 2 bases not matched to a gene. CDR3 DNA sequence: TGTGCCACCAGCAGGGACAGGGGGAGCACCGGGGAGCTGTTTTTT. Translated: CATSRDRGSTGELFF.

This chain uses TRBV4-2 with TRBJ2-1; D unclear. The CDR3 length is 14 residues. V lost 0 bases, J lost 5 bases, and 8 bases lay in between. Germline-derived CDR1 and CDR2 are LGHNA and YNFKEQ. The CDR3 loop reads CASSQEGVNNEQFF. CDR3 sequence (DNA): TGTGCCAGCAGCCAAGAAGGAGTGAACAATGAGCAGTTCTTC.

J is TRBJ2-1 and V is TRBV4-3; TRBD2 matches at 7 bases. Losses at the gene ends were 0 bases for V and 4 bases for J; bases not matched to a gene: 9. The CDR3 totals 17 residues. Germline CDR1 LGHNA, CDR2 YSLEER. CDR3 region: CASSQEGLAARYNEQFF. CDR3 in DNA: TGCGCCAGCAGCCAAGAAGGTCTAGCGGCAAGGTACAATGAGCAGTTCTTC.

The CDR3 DNA follows: TGTGCCAGCAGGTTAGGCGGGGCAGGAGGTTACAATGAGCAGTTCTTC. This codes for CASRLGGAGGYNEQFF. The chain carries TRBV2 and TRBJ2-1, with a possible D match to TRBD2 (6 bases). Between the trimmed V and J ends, which lost 6 bases and 4 bases, there was a span of 19 bases. CDR1 is SNHLY and CDR2 is FYNNEI in the germline V gene. The CDR3 contains 16 residues. The variable domain in full, completed from reference TRBV2 and TRBJ2-1, reads EPEVTQTPSHQVTQMGQEVILRCVPISNHLYFYWYRQILGQKVEFLVSFYNNEISEKSEIFDDQFSVERPDGSNFTLKIRSTKLEDSAMYFCASRLGGAGGYNEQFFGPGTRLTVL.

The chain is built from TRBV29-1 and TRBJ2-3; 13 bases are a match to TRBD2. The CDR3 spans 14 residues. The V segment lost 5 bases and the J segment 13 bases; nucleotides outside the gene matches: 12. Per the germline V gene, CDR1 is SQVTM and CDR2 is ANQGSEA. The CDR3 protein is CSVLKKLAGGAEYF. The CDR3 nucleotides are TGCAGCGTTCTTAAAAAACTAGCGGGGGGGGCTGAGTATTTT.

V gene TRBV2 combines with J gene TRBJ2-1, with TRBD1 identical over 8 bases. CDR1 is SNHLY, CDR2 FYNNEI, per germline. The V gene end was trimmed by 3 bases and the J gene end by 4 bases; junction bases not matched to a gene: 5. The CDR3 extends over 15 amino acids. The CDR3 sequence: CASSDRQGRYNEQFF. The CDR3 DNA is TGTGCCAGCAGTGATAGACAGGGGCGTTACAATGAGCAGTTCTTC.

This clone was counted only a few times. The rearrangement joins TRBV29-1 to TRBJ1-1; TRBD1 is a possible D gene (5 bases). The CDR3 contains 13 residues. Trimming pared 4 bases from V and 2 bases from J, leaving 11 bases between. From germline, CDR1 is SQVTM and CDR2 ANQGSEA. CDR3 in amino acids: CSVVTALNTEAFF. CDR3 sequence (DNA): TGCAGCGTTGTGACAGCGCTAAACACTGAAGCTTTCTTT.